This T cell receptor (beta chain) was recovered during a study of T-cell memory formation after mild COVID-19. Study details: Clusters were largely donor specific.

A few counts support this clonotype. The target antigen is unknown. Amplification by 5'RACE using constant-segment primers produced TCR alpha and TCR beta cDNA libraries that carried sample barcodes and UMIs. One entry per CDR3 protein, called by TCRdb with MiXCR from the 5' RACE reads. Counted here are 550,000 to 600,000 distinct CDR3 sequences, around 16% occurring once; the ten biggest clones make up roughly 8%. V shed 1 base and J 1 base; nucleotides not matched to a gene: 12. The CDR3 is made up of 19 amino acids. The germline CDR1 and CDR2 sequences are LGHNA and YNFKEQ. Study-wide results and caveats: Clones shrinking from day 15 to 85 showed even CD4/CD8 mixes; later expanders tilted CD4+. In pre-infection memory, a portion of responding clones appeared, which suggested that cross-reactive memory joined.

The J gene is TRBJ2-3, the V gene TRBV4-2, with 9 nucleotides matching TRBD2. Sequencing was done on a sample of PBMCs or a T cell subset sorted from them (not recorded which). This receptor was taken from an adult woman who had mild COVID-19 (a few samples of this study predate the infection). Cell type and time point are not known. CDR3 sequence: CASSQVTAISSGGTDTQYF. For the CDR3, the DNA is TGTGCCAGCAGCCAAGTAACCGCCATTTCTAGCGGGGGCACAGATACGCAGTATTTT.